What follows is one TCR beta chain and its context. Its antigen is unidentified. Germline CDR1 and CDR2: SNHLY and FYNNEI. The V and J ends lost 4 bases and 2 bases respectively, with 9 bases between them. The CDR3 sequence is 13 residues long. The sample is drawn from a study of PD-1 blockade in classical Hodgkin lymphoma. Sequenced by immunoSEQ multiplex PCR; TCRdb stores in-frame clones only, minus some. The sample lists around 31,000 clones; around 80% were seen once. Study-wide findings and caveats: By C4D1 there was a significant rise in CD4+ TCR diversity but not in CD8+ TCR diversity. Although disease activity or prior therapy may be involved, causes of the repertoire differences remain undefined. Prior to therapy, complete responders displayed diversity much like that of newly diagnosed patients.

Stated time point: cycle 4 day 1 (C4D1), after 5 to 7 weeks of nivolumab. Patients all relapsed after autologous stem cell transplantation, and there was variation in brentuximab vedotin exposure. Researchers report purifying CD4+ T cells from thawed PBMCs by magnetic negative selection. V usage is TRBV2 and J usage is TRBJ2-7; tentative D call: TRBD1 (6 bases). Sequencing was performed on CD4+ T cells from blood, taken before the fourth cycle of nivolumab. The clonotype originates from a human donor with classical Hodgkin lymphoma. For the CDR3, the DNA is TGTGCCAGCAGTGTTGGGACACCCTACGAGCAGTACTTC. Its protein is CASSVGTPYEQYF.